A selection of T cell receptor beta chains follows, all from one sample in a study of T cell responses to AZD1222 COVID-19 vaccine. TCRdb's table, derived via immunoSEQ multiplex PCR, lists solely in-frame clones and lacks some. The sample holds roughly 130,000 clones, approximately 90% seen once. Specimen: peripheral blood, collected on day 0 of AZD1222 vaccination. The source of these receptors is an adult in good health. The CDR3 runs from the conserved cysteine through the conserved F or W. A D gene is named only where the DNA matches it firmly. Where a row states a size, it is once, few, many or the class of an expanded clone; other rows omit it.

v_call	d_call	clone_size	j_call	cdr3_aa	cdr3_nt
TRBV11-2	TRBD2	once	TRBJ2-1	CASSSGTISGNEQFF	TGTGCCAGCAGCTCGGGGACTATTAGCGGCAATGAGCAGTTCTTC
TRBV4-2	NA	NA	TRBJ1-2	CASSQSQQEAANYGYTF	TGTGCCAGCAGCCAAAGTCAGCAAGAGGCAGCTAACTATGGCTACACCTTC
TRBV7-2	NA	NA	TRBJ1-1	CASSSQGRRTEAFF	TGTGCCAGCAGCTCACAGGGTCGGCGGACTGAAGCTTTCTTT
TRBV18	NA	NA	TRBJ1-3	CASSPEGIAGNTIYF	TGTGCCAGCTCACCAGAGGGAATAGCTGGAAACACCATATATTTT
TRBV7-2	TRBD1	once	TRBJ1-4	CASSPTGGYEKLFF	TGTGCCAGCAGTCCGACAGGGGGGTATGAAAAACTGTTTTTT
TRBV10-3	NA	NA	TRBJ1-2	CAISESSAAGYTF	TGTGCCATCAGTGAGTCGAGTGCCGCTGGCTACACCTTC
TRBV6-5	NA	NA	TRBJ1-2	CASSYSRVGSYGYTF	TGTGCCAGCAGTTACTCCAGGGTGGGGAGCTATGGCTACACCTTC
TRBV24-1	TRBD1	NA	TRBJ2-7	CATSECFRDRKFYEQYF	TGTGCCACCAGTGAATGTTTCCGGGACAGGAAATTCTACGAGCAGTACTTC
TRBV6-5	NA	NA	TRBJ2-1	CASSYGGNEQFF	TGTGCCAGCAGTTACGGGGGGAATGAGCAGTTCTTC
TRBV25-1	NA	NA	TRBJ1-2	CASSLSGQIYGYTF	TGTGCCAGCAGTCTTTCCGGACAGATTTATGGCTACACCTTC
TRBV18	NA	NA	TRBJ2-3	CASSPPGQGWDTQYF	TGTGCCAGCTCACCCCCGGGACAAGGATGGGATACGCAGTATTTT
TRBV5-1	NA	NA	TRBJ1-1	CASSSTNGQPEAFF	TGCGCCAGCAGCTCGACAAATGGACAACCCGAAGCTTTCTTT
TRBV6-5	NA	NA	TRBJ1-2	CASSGRVHGYTF	TGTGCCAGCAGCGGAAGGGTCCATGGCTACACCTTC
TRBV3-1/TRBV3-2	NA	NA	TRBJ2-5	CASSPRAHRTQYF	TGTGCCAGCAGCCCCCGGGCCCACCGGACCCAGTACTTC
TRBV7-2	NA	NA	TRBJ2-7	CASSLVSGVSEQYF	TGTGCCAGCAGCTTGGTGTCCGGGGTATCCGAGCAGTACTTC
TRBV29-1	NA	once	TRBJ1-3	CSVGSSISGNTIYF	TGCAGCGTGGGGTCATCTATCTCTGGAAACACCATATATTTT
TRBV4-3	NA	NA	TRBJ1-6	CASSQAGEFYNSPLHF	TGCGCCAGCAGCCAAGCTGGGGAGTTCTATAATTCACCCCTCCACTTT
TRBV4-2	NA	NA	TRBJ2-3	CASSQAGLGAEHTDTQYF	TGTGCCAGCAGCCAAGCAGGCTTGGGAGCGGAGCACACAGATACGCAGTATTTT
TRBV7-2	NA	NA	TRBJ1-1	CASTPGGMNTEAFF	TGTGCCAGCACCCCCGGGGGAATGAACACTGAAGCTTTCTTT
TRBV28	TRBD1	NA	TRBJ1-2	CASSRPGQTPHKTF	TGTGCCAGCAGTCGTCCGGGACAGACCCCCCATAAAACCTTC
TRBV7-2	NA	once	TRBJ2-5	CASSLAIAGQTQYF	TGTGCCAGCAGCTTAGCGATCGCCGGGCAGACCCAGTACTTC
TRBV14	NA	NA	TRBJ1-6	CASSQAIGFGSPLHF	TGTGCCAGCAGCCAAGCAATAGGGTTCGGTTCACCCCTCCACTTT
TRBV5-1	TRBD2	NA	TRBJ2-3	CASSQERGGTDTQYF	TGCGCCAGCAGCCAGGAGCGGGGGGGCACAGATACGCAGTATTTT
TRBV7-2	NA	NA	TRBJ1-1	CASSPDWGAITEAFF	TGTGCCAGCAGCCCGGATTGGGGGGCGATCACTGAAGCTTTCTTT
TRBV5-4	NA	NA	TRBJ2-5	CASRASQETQYF	TGTGCCAGCCGGGCGAGTCAAGAGACCCAGTACTTC